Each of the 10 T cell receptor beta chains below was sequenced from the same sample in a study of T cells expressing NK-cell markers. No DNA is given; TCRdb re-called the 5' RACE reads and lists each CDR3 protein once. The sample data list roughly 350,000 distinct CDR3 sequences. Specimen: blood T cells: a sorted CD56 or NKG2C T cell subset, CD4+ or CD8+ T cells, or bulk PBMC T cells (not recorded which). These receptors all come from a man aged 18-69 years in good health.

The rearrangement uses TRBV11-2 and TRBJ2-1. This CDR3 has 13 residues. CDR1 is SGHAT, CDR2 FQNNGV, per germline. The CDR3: CASSYNTVNEQFF.

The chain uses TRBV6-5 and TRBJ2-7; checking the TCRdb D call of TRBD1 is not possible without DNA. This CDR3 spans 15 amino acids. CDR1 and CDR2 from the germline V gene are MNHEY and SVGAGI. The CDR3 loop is CASSYDRGTRYEQYF.

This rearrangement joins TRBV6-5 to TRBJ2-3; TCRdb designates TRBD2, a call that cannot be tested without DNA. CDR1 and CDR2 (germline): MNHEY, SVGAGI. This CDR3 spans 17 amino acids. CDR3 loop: CASSYSLARPSTDTQYF.

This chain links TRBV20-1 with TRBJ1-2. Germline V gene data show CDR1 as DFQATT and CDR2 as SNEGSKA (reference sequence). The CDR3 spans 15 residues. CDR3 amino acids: CSASSSAVTNYGYTF.

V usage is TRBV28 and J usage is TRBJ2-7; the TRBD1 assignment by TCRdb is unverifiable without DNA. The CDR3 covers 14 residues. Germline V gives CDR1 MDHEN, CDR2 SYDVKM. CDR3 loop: CASSPGGQGYEQYF.

The CDR3 spells CSVEASGWTDTQYF. V gene TRBV29-1 combines with J gene TRBJ2-3; TCRdb returns TRBD2, unconfirmable since there is no DNA. The CDR3 is 14 residues long. The germline CDR1 and CDR2 sequences are SQVTM and ANQGSEA.

CDR3 region: CASRDLQENTGELFF. The J gene is TRBJ2-2, the V gene TRBV10-2; TCRdb's assignment of TRBD1 cannot be checked, as there is no DNA. There are 15 residues in the CDR3. CDR1 WSHSY and CDR2 SAAADI come from the germline V gene.

The CDR3 loop reads CASSYRRNSNQPQHF. The rearrangement links TRBV6-5 to TRBJ1-5. The germline CDR1 and CDR2 sequences are MNHEY and SVGAGI. This CDR3 comprises 15 residues.

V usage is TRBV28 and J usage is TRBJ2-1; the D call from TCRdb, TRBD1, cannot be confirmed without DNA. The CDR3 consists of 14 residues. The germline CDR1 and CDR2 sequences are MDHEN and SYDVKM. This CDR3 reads CASSLGGKWYEQFF.

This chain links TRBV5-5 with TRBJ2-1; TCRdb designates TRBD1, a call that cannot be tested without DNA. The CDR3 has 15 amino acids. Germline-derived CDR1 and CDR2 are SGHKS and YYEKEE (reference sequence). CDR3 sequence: CASSRDYRGYNEQFF.